The entry below describes one TCR beta chain. This clonotype was seen more than once but under ten times. The target of this receptor is not known. Base qualities are not provided; no much larger clone lies one nucleotide away. These data come from a study of T cells in Graves' hyperthyroidism and ophthalmopathy (dated by TCRdb to between 2018 and 2021). With respect to the entire study: Peripheral blood was collected at initial diagnosis, before any treatment. TCR V-J signatures able to tell the groups apart were searched for in a discovery cohort of 95 to 100 patients, of whom fewer than 45 had Graves' ophthalmopathy and 55 to 65 had stable Graves' hyperthyroidism. An independent validation cohort of around 19 hyperthyroidism patients and 17 patients who later progressed to ophthalmopathy tested prospective prediction of ophthalmopathy. The 80 to 100 discovery patients were randomly divided into training and test sets at a 7:3 ratio. In addition, the study compared T-cell repertoires in thyroid tissue and in blood from six Graves' hyperthyroidism patients. Following sampling, methimazole starting at 30 mg daily was given to hyperthyroidism patients, and high-dose intravenous methylprednisolone was given to ophthalmopathy patients. The paper reports TCR Vbeta CDR3 sequencing of over 130 peripheral blood samples: around 45 ophthalmopathy, over 70 hyperthyroidism and approximately 17 progressor patients.

Graves' hyperthyroidism was defined as stable when no progression to ophthalmopathy occurred over 18 months of follow-up. The hyperthyroidism patients were between 18 and 65 years old and newly diagnosed, with a disease duration of less than 2 months. Exclusion was applied to patients with uncontrolled infections, other autoimmune diseases, pregnancy or lactation. Diagnoses were established on the basis of clinical symptoms, serum thyroxine and TRAb, thyroid ultrasound, and orbital computed tomography. PBMCs were separated from approximately 10 ml of fresh peripheral blood using Ficoll-Paque density gradient centrifugation. Total RNA was extracted with Trizol reagent, and quality was checked on an Agilent 2100 Bioanalyzer. The paper's findings and limits, for the study overall: Most expanded thyroid clonotypes (frequency above 0.001) were also found in blood, which suggests that blood repertoires may mirror thyroid immune responses. Sample size was not statistically predetermined, and investigators were not blinded to group allocation. In cross-validation, a model built on a 13 V-J signature told ophthalmopathy apart from stable hyperthyroidism with 87.88% sensitivity and approximately 81% specificity, and in testing the same model reached 80%/75%. In validation, progression to ophthalmopathy was predicted by the model with approximately 67% sensitivity and under 85% specificity, a median of around 5.9 months before onset.

Its CDR3 holds 15 amino acids, cysteine through phenylalanine. The entry retains the CDR3 DNA only, 45 bases that are in frame from base 1. In the germline V gene (reference sequence), CDR1 corresponds to DFQATT and CDR2 to SNEGSKA. Deletion took 4 bases off V and 1 base off J, with a span of 17 bases between the germline ends. The TCR beta CDR3 regions were amplified from RNA transcripts. For the first round of RT-PCR on the TCR CDR3, the HTBI primer set was used together with the Qiagen OneStep RT-PCR kit. The libraries were constructed in a second round of multiplex PCR and then size-selected and purified. Libraries were sequenced paired-end with 100 bp reads on an Illumina HiSeq2000. The original pipeline was this. SOAPnuke was used to process the raw data, throwing out any read that contained adapters or uncalled bases, had a mean Phred below 15, or lacked an exact constant-primer or identifier match. COPE v1.2.5 was used to merge the high-quality paired reads, and each unique nucleotide sequence was defined as a clonotype. MiTCR v1.1 was used to align the clonotypes against IMGT TRBV, TRBD and TRBJ reference segments. The analysis was restricted to V-J combinations with a frequency above 0.0001, which together covered 99.2% of the repertoires. A TCS score was defined as the ratio of F50 (clonal expansion) to E x V (chaos), with BLOSUM62-based TCRdist applied between CDR3 peptides within each V-J. Welch's t-statistics and random forest reduced fewer than 550 V-J features to roughly 13, which were used in a naive Bayes classifier (R e1071). Through fastp at Q25 and MiXCR, TCRdb rebuilt clones from the public reads, retaining in-frame beta chains. Identical CDR3 protein sequences are pooled into one entry, listed with their most common genes and DNA. V and J calls and clone size were set by TCRdb, not the authors. The sample table shows about 620,000 distinct CDR3 sequences, and roughly 17% are seen once. Over 3.5% of the sample lies in the top ten.

The sequence derives from a woman in her 30s with Graves' hyperthyroidism. The sample consisted of blood. The rearrangement combines TRBV20-1 with TRBJ2-7; possibly the D gene is TRBD2, per 6 matching bases. The nucleotide sequence reads TGCAGTGCTACCCCTAAGGGAAGCGGGTCCTACGAGCAGTACTTC. Its protein product is CSATPKGSGSYEQYF.